These T cell receptor beta chains were read from a single sample in a study of neoadjuvant anti-PD-1 for oral cavity cancer. Generated by immunoSEQ multiplex PCR, the TCRdb table keeps only in-frame clones and is missing some. This table has some 22,000 clones, roughly 29% appearing once. Sequences were derived from tumor tissue, sampled after nivolumab (anti-PD-1) treatment. Receptors were obtained from a person aged 35 to 85 with oral cavity squamous cell carcinoma. CDR3s include the opening cysteine and the closing phenylalanine or tryptophan. A D gene is named only where the DNA matches it firmly. Expanded clones get a size class; other rows say once, few or many, or leave the size out.

v_call	d_call	j_call	clone_size	cdr3_nt	cdr3_aa
TRBV18	NA	TRBJ2-7	NA	TGTGCCAGCTCACCTGGGAACCCCTACGAGCAGTACTTC	CASSPGNPYEQYF
TRBV30	NA	TRBJ1-2	NA	TGTGCCTGGAGTCAGGGGTCGGCGGTAACTAACTATGGCTACACCTTC	CAWSQGSAVTNYGYTF
TRBV30	NA	TRBJ2-7	NA	TGTGCCTGGGCGGGAACGGGCGGAACATACGAGCAGTACTTC	CAWAGTGGTYEQYF
TRBV4-2	TRBD2	TRBJ2-3	few	TGTGCCAGCAGCCAAGATCTAGCGGGAGGCACAGATACGCAGTATTTT	CASSQDLAGGTDTQYF
TRBV7-8	NA	TRBJ2-1	few	TGTGCCAGCAGCCCCGACGTGGGATTTTACAATGAGCAGTTCTTC	CASSPDVGFYNEQFF
TRBV5-4	TRBD1	TRBJ2-7	many	TGTGCCAGCAGCGGGAGAGGGGGCGCCTCCTACGAGCAGTACTTC	CASSGRGGASYEQYF
TRBV19	NA	TRBJ1-1	few	TGTGCCAGTAAGGATCTCGGGAACACTGAAGCTTTCTTT	CASKDLGNTEAFF
TRBV30	NA	TRBJ1-1	few	TGTGCCTGGGGACGGGGGAACACTGAAGCTTTCTTT	CAWGRGNTEAFF
TRBV5-4	NA	TRBJ2-5	NA	TGTGCCAGCAGCCCAAACAATCAAGAGACCCAGTACTTC	CASSPNNQETQYF
TRBV10-3	NA	TRBJ1-1	many	TGTGCCATCAGAGGGGAGGTGAACACTGAAGCTTTCTTT	CAIRGEVNTEAFF
TRBV6-6	TRBD2	TRBJ2-1	NA	TGTGCCAGCAACAGCGGGGTCGCGAATGAGCAGTTCTTC	CASNSGVANEQFF
TRBV5-4	TRBD2	TRBJ2-1	NA	TGTGCCAGCAGCTTTGGGCTAGCGGGAGAAAATGAGCAGTTCTTC	CASSFGLAGENEQFF
TRBV6-5	TRBD2	TRBJ2-7	NA	TGTGCCAGCAGTAGACTAGCGGGATACGAGCAGTACTTC	CASSRLAGYEQYF
TRBV6-5	NA	TRBJ2-7	few	TGTGCCAGCAGTTACTCGATCCGCTCCGTAGGGGAGCAGTACTTC	CASSYSIRSVGEQYF
TRBV5-4	NA	TRBJ2-7	NA	TGTGCCAGCAGCTTAGCCTTCGGGGGATACGAGCAGTACTTC	CASSLAFGGYEQYF
TRBV7-8	NA	TRBJ2-7	NA	TGTGCCAGCAGCCCAGGTGGGACCCTCTCCTACGAGCAGTACTTC	CASSPGGTLSYEQYF
TRBV28	TRBD1	TRBJ2-7	NA	TGTGCCAGCACCCCAGTGGGGACAGGCTTCTACGAGCAGTACTTC	CASTPVGTGFYEQYF
TRBV20-1	NA	TRBJ1-4	many	TGCAGTGCTAGCCTCCATGAAAAACTGTTTTTT	CSASLHEKLFF
TRBV27	TRBD2	TRBJ2-5	NA	TGTGCCAGCAGTTTAATAGGCGGGAGGGCCCGAGAGACCCAGTACTTC	CASSLIGGRARETQYF
TRBV30	NA	TRBJ2-5	NA	TGTGCCTGGGCCACAGGGAATAGGCGAGGGACCCAGTACTTC	CAWATGNRRGTQYF
TRBV28	NA	TRBJ1-2	NA	TGTGCCAGCAGTTCACAGGGATTGGGTGGCTACACCTTC	CASSSQGLGGYTF
TRBV14	TRBD2	TRBJ2-5	NA	TGTGCCAGCAGCCAGTCGCGGGAGAGGTATAGGGACCAAGAGACCCAGTACTTC	CASSQSRERYRDQETQYF
TRBV27	NA	TRBJ1-2	NA	TGTGCCAGCAGTTTATCGCTAGGGGTGGGAGGCTACACCTTC	CASSLSLGVGGYTF
TRBV4-2	NA	TRBJ1-2	few	TGTGCCAGCAGCCAAGCGGTTGGCTACACCTTC	CASSQAVGYTF
TRBV9	NA	TRBJ2-1	NA	TGTGCCAGCAGCCCCAGGTCCCCCCCGGGCCCCTACAATGAGCAGTTCTTC	CASSPRSPPGPYNEQFF
TRBV11-2	NA	TRBJ1-5	NA	TGTGCCAGCAGCTTAGGGGCCGGGGACCATCAGCCCCAGCATTTT	CASSLGAGDHQPQHF
TRBV6-6	NA	TRBJ1-3	NA	TGTGCCAGCAGTGGACTGAGGGGGGAAAACACCATATATTTT	CASSGLRGENTIYF
TRBV10-1	NA	TRBJ2-2	NA	TGCGCCAGCAGTGAGTACCCGAAGACCCCTCGATCCGGGGAGCTGTTTTTT	CASSEYPKTPRSGELFF
TRBV18	NA	TRBJ1-1	NA	TGTGCCAGCTCGTTCCGGGGGCAGAAGTACACTGAAGCTTTCTTT	CASSFRGQKYTEAFF
TRBV15	NA	TRBJ1-5	many	TGTGCCACCAACCGGGATTTCAATCAGCCCCAGCATTTT	CATNRDFNQPQHF
TRBV10-3	NA	TRBJ2-3	few	TGTGCCGTGGGGCAGGGTATCGCAGATACGCAGTATTTT	CAVGQGIADTQYF
TRBV19	NA	TRBJ2-7	NA	TGTGCCAGTAGTACCCGGGGGACATCCTACGAGCAGTACTTC	CASSTRGTSYEQYF
TRBV6-5	NA	TRBJ2-7	few	TGTGCCAGCAGTCCCGACGGCTACGAGCAGTACTTC	CASSPDGYEQYF
TRBV28	NA	TRBJ2-7	NA	TGTGCCAGCAGTTCAGGGACCCTCCCGCCCTACGAGCAGTACTTC	CASSSGTLPPYEQYF
TRBV18	TRBD1	TRBJ2-2	few	TGTGCCAGCTCACCACGACAGGGCGGCACCGGGGAGCTGTTTTTT	CASSPRQGGTGELFF
TRBV5-6	TRBD1	TRBJ2-1	NA	TGTGCCAGCAGCTTTGCGGGACAGGGACACAATGAGCAGTTCTTC	CASSFAGQGHNEQFF
TRBV5-1	NA	TRBJ1-6	NA	TGCGCCAGCAGCTTGGTGGCAGTCTCCTATAATTCACCCCTCCACTTT	CASSLVAVSYNSPLHF